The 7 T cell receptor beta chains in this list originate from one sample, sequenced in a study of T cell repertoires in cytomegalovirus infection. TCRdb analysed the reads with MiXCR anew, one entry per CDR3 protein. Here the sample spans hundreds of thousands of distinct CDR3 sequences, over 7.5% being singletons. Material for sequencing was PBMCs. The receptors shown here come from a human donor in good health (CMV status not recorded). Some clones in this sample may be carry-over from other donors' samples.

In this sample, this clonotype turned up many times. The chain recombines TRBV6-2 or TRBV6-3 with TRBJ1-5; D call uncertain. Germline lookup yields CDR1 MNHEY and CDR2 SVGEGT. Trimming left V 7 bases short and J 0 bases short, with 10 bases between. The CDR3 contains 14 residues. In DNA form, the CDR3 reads TGTGCCAGCACAGTCCTTTATAGCAATCAGCCCCAGCATTTT. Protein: CASTVLYSNQPQHF.

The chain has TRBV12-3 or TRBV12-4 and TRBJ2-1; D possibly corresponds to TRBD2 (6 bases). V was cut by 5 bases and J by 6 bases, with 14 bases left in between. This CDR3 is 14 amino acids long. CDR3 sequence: CASSRLDFGNEQFF. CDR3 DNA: TGTGCCAGCAGTCGACTAGATTTCGGCAATGAGCAGTTCTTC.

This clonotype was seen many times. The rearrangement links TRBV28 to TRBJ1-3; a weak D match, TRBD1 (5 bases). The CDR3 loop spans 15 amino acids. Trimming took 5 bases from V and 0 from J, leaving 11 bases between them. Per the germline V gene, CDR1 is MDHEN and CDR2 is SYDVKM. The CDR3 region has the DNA TGTGCCAGCAGTGTGGGACGGATCTCTGGAAACACCATATATTTT. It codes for CASSVGRISGNTIYF.

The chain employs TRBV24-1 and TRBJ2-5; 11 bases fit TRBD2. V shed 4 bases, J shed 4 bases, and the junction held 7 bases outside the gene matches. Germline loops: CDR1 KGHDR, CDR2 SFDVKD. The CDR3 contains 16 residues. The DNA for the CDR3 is TGTGCCACCAGTGAACCGGTAGCGGGGGGGCGAGAGACCCAGTACTTC. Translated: CATSEPVAGGRETQYF.

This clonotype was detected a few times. CDR3 loop: CSVVRQGTEAFF. CDR3 nucleotides: TGCAGCGTTGTACGTCAGGGCACTGAAGCTTTCTTT. The chain combines TRBV29-1 with TRBJ1-1; weak D call: TRBD1 (5 bases). CDR1 is SQVTM, CDR2 ANQGSEA, per germline. This CDR3 region has 12 residues. Trimming took 4 bases from V and 4 from J, leaving 10 bases between them. Full variable domain (rest looked up from reference TRBV29-1 and TRBJ1-1): SAVISQKPSRDICQRGTSLTIQCQVDSQVTMMFWYRQQPGQSLTLIATANQGSEATYESGFVIDKFPISRPNLTFSTLTVSNMSPEDSSIYLCSVVRQGTEAFFGQGTRLTVV.

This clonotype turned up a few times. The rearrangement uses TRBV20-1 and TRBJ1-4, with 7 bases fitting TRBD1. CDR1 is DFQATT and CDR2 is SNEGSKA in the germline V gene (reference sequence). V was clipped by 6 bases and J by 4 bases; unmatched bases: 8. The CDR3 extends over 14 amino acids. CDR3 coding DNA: TGCAGTGCCTCAAATCGACAGGGTAATGAAAAACTGTTTTTT. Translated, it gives CSASNRQGNEKLFF.

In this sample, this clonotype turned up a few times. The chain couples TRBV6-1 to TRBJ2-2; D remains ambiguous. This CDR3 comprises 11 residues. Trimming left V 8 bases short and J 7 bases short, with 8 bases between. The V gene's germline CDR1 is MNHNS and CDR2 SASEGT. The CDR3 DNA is TGTGCCAGCTCCTTCCGCGGGGAGCTGTTTTTT. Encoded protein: CASSFRGELFF.